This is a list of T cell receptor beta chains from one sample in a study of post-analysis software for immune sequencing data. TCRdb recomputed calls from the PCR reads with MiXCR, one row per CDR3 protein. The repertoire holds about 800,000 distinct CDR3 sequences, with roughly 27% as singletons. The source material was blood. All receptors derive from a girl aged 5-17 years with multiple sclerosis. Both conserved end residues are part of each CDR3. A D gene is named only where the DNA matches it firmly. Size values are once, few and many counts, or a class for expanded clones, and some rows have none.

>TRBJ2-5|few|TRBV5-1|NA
TGCGCCAGCAGCTGGGGGCAGGCTCAAGAGGCCCAGTACTTC
CASSWGQAQEAQYF
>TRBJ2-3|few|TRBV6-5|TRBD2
TGTGCCAGCAGTTACTCGAGTCCAGCGGGGGGGAGTGGTACGCAGTATTTT
CASSYSSPAGGSGTQYF
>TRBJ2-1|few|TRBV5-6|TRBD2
TGTGCCAGCAGCCGATCAGCGGGGTTCTATGAGCAGTTCTTC
CASSRSAGFYEQFF
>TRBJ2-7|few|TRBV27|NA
TGTGCCAGCGCCACGACAGCCTTGAGGGAGCAGTACTTC
CASATTALREQYF
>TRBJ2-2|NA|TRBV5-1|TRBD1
TGCGCCAGCAGCTTCAACCAGGACAGGGGTATCGGGGAGCTGTTTTTT
CASSFNQDRGIGELFF
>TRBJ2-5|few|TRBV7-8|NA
TGTGCCAGCAGCCCCGTGGCGGGGGAGACCCAGTACTTC
CASSPVAGETQYF
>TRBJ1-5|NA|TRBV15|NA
TGTGCCACCAGCGGATCGGGGGACAGCAATCAGCCCCAGCATTTT
CATSGSGDSNQPQHF
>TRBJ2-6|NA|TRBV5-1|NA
TGCGCCAGCAGCTTGGATATCCCAGGGTCTGGGGCCAACGTCCTGACTTTC
CASSLDIPGSGANVLTF
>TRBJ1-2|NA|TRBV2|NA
TGTGCCAGCAAGGCCGGGTCCTGTGGCTACACCTTC
CASKAGSCGYTF
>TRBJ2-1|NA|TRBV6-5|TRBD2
TGTGCCAGCAGTTACTCGGGACTAGCGGGAGTACGCAATGAGCAGTTCTTC
CASSYSGLAGVRNEQFF
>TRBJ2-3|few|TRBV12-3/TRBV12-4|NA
TGTGCCAGCGGTCGGGGGTGGGCAGATACGCAGTATTTT
CASGRGWADTQYF
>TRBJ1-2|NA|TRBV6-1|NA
TGTGCCAGCAGTGAGGGGAGGGTTAACTATGGCTACACCTTC
CASSEGRVNYGYTF
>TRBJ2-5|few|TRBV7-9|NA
TGTGCCAGCAGCGTGACGGAGACCCAGTACTTC
CASSVTETQYF
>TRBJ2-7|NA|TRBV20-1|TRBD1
TGCAGTGCTAGAGATGAGGGGACAGGGGGAGTCTACGAGCAGTACTTC
CSARDEGTGGVYEQYF
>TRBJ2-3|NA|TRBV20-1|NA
TGCAGTGCTAGAGATCAGGGGAAGAGCACAGATACGCAGTATTTT
CSARDQGKSTDTQYF
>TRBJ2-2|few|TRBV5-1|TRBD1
TGCGCCAGCAGTTTCACAGGGGGCCCGGCCGGGGAGCTGTTTTTT
CASSFTGGPAGELFF
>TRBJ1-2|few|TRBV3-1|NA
TGTGCCAGCAGCCGAGGAAATCCTCCTCAATATGGCTACACCTTC
CASSRGNPPQYGYTF
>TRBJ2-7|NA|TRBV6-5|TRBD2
TGTGCCAGCAGTAACTATATAGCGGGGGGGCTCGGAGAGCAGTACTTC
CASSNYIAGGLGEQYF
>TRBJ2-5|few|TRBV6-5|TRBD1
TGTGCCAGCAGTTTAAGTCAGGGGGCCGTTGGTAAGACCCAGTACTTC
CASSLSQGAVGKTQYF
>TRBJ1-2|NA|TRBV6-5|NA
TGTGCCAGCAGTTACTACAGCCATGCCTATGGCTACACCTTC
CASSYYSHAYGYTF
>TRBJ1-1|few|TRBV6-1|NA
TGTGCCAGCAGGCTCAGGGGCACCTCGGGCACTGAAGCTTTCTTT
CASRLRGTSGTEAFF
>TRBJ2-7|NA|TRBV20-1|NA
TGCAGTACACAGAGCTCCTACGAGCAGTACTTC
CSTQSSYEQYF
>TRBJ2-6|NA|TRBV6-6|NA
TGTGCCAGCAGTTACTTAACAGGAATCGGGGCCAACGTCCTGACTTTC
CASSYLTGIGANVLTF
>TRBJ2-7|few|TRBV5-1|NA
TGCGCCAGCAGCTTGAGGACGCGGGGTACCTACGAGCAGTACTTC
CASSLRTRGTYEQYF
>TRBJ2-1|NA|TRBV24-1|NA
TGTGCCACCAGTGATTGGGGGGGCGCGGTCAATGAGCAGTTCTTC
CATSDWGGAVNEQFF
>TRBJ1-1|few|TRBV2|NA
TGTGCCAGCAGTGAAGCGCCTTTGGCGGGGGCTGAAGCTTTCTTT
CASSEAPLAGAEAFF